This is a list of T cell receptor beta chains from one sample in a study of HIV-infected patients and healthy controls. TCRdb independently ran MiXCR on the 5' RACE reads; one entry per CDR3 protein. This table has about 67,000 distinct CDR3 sequences, 16% appearing once. The sequencing input was CD4+ T cells from blood. The receptors were gathered from a human donor in good health. Both conserved end residues are part of each CDR3. The order of the fields is D gene, J gene, clone size, V gene, CDR3 protein, CDR3 DNA. A D gene is named only where the DNA matches it firmly. Clone size is given for some rows only: seen once, a few or many times, or a class if the clone is expanded.

D gene: .; J gene: TRBJ1-5; clone size: .; V gene: TRBV29-1; CDR3 protein: CSVSTGNPGNQPQHF; CDR3 DNA: TGCAGCGTTTCGACGGGTAATCCGGGCAATCAGCCCCAGCATTTT
D gene: .; J gene: TRBJ2-5; clone size: many; V gene: TRBV6-2/TRBV6-3; CDR3 protein: CASSYVWETQYF; CDR3 DNA: TGTGCCAGCAGTTACGTGTGGGAGACCCAGTACTTC
D gene: .; J gene: TRBJ1-1; clone size: .; V gene: TRBV15; CDR3 protein: CATSLPPILEAFF; CDR3 DNA: TGTGCCACCAGCCTCCCCCCCATACTTGAAGCTTTCTTT
D gene: .; J gene: TRBJ1-5; clone size: .; V gene: TRBV30; CDR3 protein: CAWSERGNQPQHF; CDR3 DNA: TGTGCCTGGAGTGAACGGGGTAATCAGCCCCAGCATTTT
D gene: .; J gene: TRBJ2-3; clone size: few; V gene: TRBV12-3/TRBV12-4; CDR3 protein: CASSDQSRGRTDTQYF; CDR3 DNA: TGTGCCAGCAGTGACCAATCCAGGGGCAGAACAGATACGCAGTATTTT
D gene: .; J gene: TRBJ1-1; clone size: few; V gene: TRBV30; CDR3 protein: CAWSVGGAEAFF; CDR3 DNA: TGTGCCTGGAGTGTAGGGGGGGCTGAAGCTTTCTTT
D gene: .; J gene: TRBJ2-7; clone size: many; V gene: TRBV20-1; CDR3 protein: CSARGRVYEQYF; CDR3 DNA: TGCAGTGCTAGGGGCAGGGTCTACGAGCAGTACTTC
D gene: TRBD2; J gene: TRBJ2-1; clone size: .; V gene: TRBV7-6; CDR3 protein: CASSVSGTSGGSNEQFF; CDR3 DNA: TGTGCCAGCAGCGTTAGTGGGACTAGCGGGGGATCCAATGAGCAGTTCTTC
D gene: TRBD2; J gene: TRBJ2-1; clone size: few; V gene: TRBV6-5; CDR3 protein: CASSYPNTEREGLLMNNEQFF; CDR3 DNA: TGTGCCAGCAGTTACCCCAATACCGAGCGGGAGGGCCTGTTGATGAACAATGAGCAGTTCTTC
D gene: .; J gene: TRBJ1-1; clone size: .; V gene: TRBV6-1; CDR3 protein: CASSAGPPGTEAFF; CDR3 DNA: TGTGCCAGCAGTGCGGGCCCGCCGGGCACTGAAGCTTTCTTT
D gene: .; J gene: TRBJ2-5; clone size: many; V gene: TRBV2; CDR3 protein: CASSRTAKETQYF; CDR3 DNA: TGTGCCAGCAGTCGTACTGCCAAAGAGACCCAGTACTTC
D gene: .; J gene: TRBJ2-1; clone size: many; V gene: TRBV11-1; CDR3 protein: CASSLELAGSYNEQFF; CDR3 DNA: TGTGCCAGCAGCTTAGAACTAGCAGGCTCCTACAATGAGCAGTTCTTC
D gene: TRBD2; J gene: TRBJ2-7; clone size: few; V gene: TRBV2; CDR3 protein: CASSEALGIAGSYEQYF; CDR3 DNA: TGTGCCAGCAGTGAAGCGCTCGGGATAGCGGGGTCCTACGAGCAGTACTTC
D gene: .; J gene: TRBJ2-1; clone size: many; V gene: TRBV5-1; CDR3 protein: CASSSVGGTVEQFF; CDR3 DNA: TGCGCCAGCAGCTCGGTGGGTGGGACGGTCGAGCAGTTCTTC
D gene: TRBD1; J gene: TRBJ1-4; clone size: many; V gene: TRBV28; CDR3 protein: CASRTGAGEKLFF; CDR3 DNA: TGTGCCAGCAGGACAGGGGCGGGGGAAAAACTGTTTTTT
D gene: TRBD2; J gene: TRBJ2-1; clone size: .; V gene: TRBV12-3/TRBV12-4; CDR3 protein: CASLYIAGGNEQFF; CDR3 DNA: TGTGCCAGCTTATACATAGCGGGAGGTAATGAGCAGTTCTTC
D gene: .; J gene: TRBJ1-1; clone size: few; V gene: TRBV9; CDR3 protein: CASSVERADEAFF; CDR3 DNA: TGTGCCAGCAGCGTAGAAAGGGCAGACGAAGCTTTCTTT
D gene: .; J gene: TRBJ2-4; clone size: .; V gene: TRBV7-2; CDR3 protein: CASSSAFTTGLAKNIQYF; CDR3 DNA: TGTGCCAGCAGCTCGGCCTTTACTACAGGGTTAGCCAAAAACATTCAGTACTTC
D gene: TRBD1; J gene: TRBJ2-7; clone size: few; V gene: TRBV6-2/TRBV6-3; CDR3 protein: CASSYDRDYEQYF; CDR3 DNA: TGTGCCAGCAGTTACGACAGGGACTACGAGCAGTACTTC
D gene: .; J gene: TRBJ2-7; clone size: .; V gene: TRBV28; CDR3 protein: CASSLSARGREQYF; CDR3 DNA: TGTGCCAGCAGTTTATCTGCCAGGGGAAGGGAGCAGTACTTC
D gene: .; J gene: TRBJ1-4; clone size: .; V gene: TRBV20-1; CDR3 protein: CSGSGRATGKLFF; CDR3 DNA: TGCAGTGGGAGCGGCAGGGCTACTGGGAAACTGTTTTTT
D gene: .; J gene: TRBJ1-1; clone size: few; V gene: TRBV7-2; CDR3 protein: CASSPEGGNTEAFF; CDR3 DNA: TGTGCCAGCAGCCCAGAGGGGGGCAACACTGAAGCTTTCTTT
D gene: TRBD2; J gene: TRBJ2-3; clone size: many; V gene: TRBV11-2; CDR3 protein: CASSSRLAGTDTQYF; CDR3 DNA: TGTGCCAGCAGCTCGCGACTAGCGGGAACAGATACGCAGTATTTT
D gene: TRBD1; J gene: TRBJ2-7; clone size: few; V gene: TRBV4-2; CDR3 protein: CASSQDLTGGIYEQYF; CDR3 DNA: TGTGCCAGCAGCCAAGATCTAACAGGGGGCATCTACGAGCAGTACTTC
D gene: .; J gene: TRBJ1-1; clone size: .; V gene: TRBV18; CDR3 protein: CASSPNGRRGTEAFF; CDR3 DNA: TGTGCCAGCTCACCAAACGGAAGGAGGGGGACTGAAGCTTTCTTT
D gene: TRBD1; J gene: TRBJ2-1; clone size: .; V gene: TRBV5-6; CDR3 protein: CASSFVRGHNEQFF; CDR3 DNA: TGTGCCAGCAGCTTTGTTAGGGGGCACAATGAGCAGTTCTTC
D gene: .; J gene: TRBJ2-1; clone size: many; V gene: TRBV11-3; CDR3 protein: CASSLGRGGLSYNEQFF; CDR3 DNA: TGTGCCAGCAGCTTAGGTCGCGGGGGCCTCTCCTACAATGAGCAGTTCTTC
D gene: .; J gene: TRBJ1-4; clone size: many; V gene: TRBV18; CDR3 protein: CASSPTGQLREKLFF; CDR3 DNA: TGTGCCAGCTCACCAACAGGGCAGTTACGTGAAAAACTGTTTTTT
D gene: TRBD1; J gene: TRBJ2-1; clone size: few; V gene: TRBV6-5; CDR3 protein: CASSRTGARDEQFF; CDR3 DNA: TGTGCCAGCAGCCGGACAGGGGCAAGGGATGAGCAGTTCTTC
D gene: TRBD1; J gene: TRBJ2-1; clone size: few; V gene: TRBV12-3/TRBV12-4; CDR3 protein: CASRQAGTGWNEQFF; CDR3 DNA: TGTGCCAGCAGGCAAGCCGGGACAGGGTGGAATGAGCAGTTCTTC
D gene: TRBD1; J gene: TRBJ2-1; clone size: few; V gene: TRBV7-3; CDR3 protein: CASSLTGTGLKFF; CDR3 DNA: TGTGCCAGCAGCTTAACCGGGACAGGGTTGAAGTTCTTC
D gene: .; J gene: TRBJ2-3; clone size: many; V gene: TRBV11-2; CDR3 protein: CASSPPPLGDTQYF; CDR3 DNA: TGTGCCAGCAGCCCGCCCCCTTTGGGTGATACGCAGTATTTT
D gene: .; J gene: TRBJ1-1; clone size: .; V gene: TRBV7-9; CDR3 protein: CASSFSLNTEAFF; CDR3 DNA: TGTGCCAGCAGCTTTAGCTTGAACACTGAAGCTTTCTTT
D gene: TRBD1; J gene: TRBJ1-6; clone size: few; V gene: TRBV9; CDR3 protein: CASSGRQGYNSPLHF; CDR3 DNA: TGTGCCAGCAGCGGACGACAGGGCTATAATTCACCCCTCCACTTT
D gene: TRBD1; J gene: TRBJ2-7; clone size: few; V gene: TRBV14; CDR3 protein: CASKDRAFDEQYF; CDR3 DNA: TGTGCCAGCAAGGACAGGGCTTTCGACGAGCAGTACTTC
D gene: .; J gene: TRBJ2-2; clone size: .; V gene: TRBV20-1; CDR3 protein: CSATDREGGDFGELFF; CDR3 DNA: TGCAGTGCCACGGACAGGGAGGGAGGGGATTTCGGGGAGCTGTTTTTT
D gene: TRBD1; J gene: TRBJ2-7; clone size: .; V gene: TRBV6-6; CDR3 protein: CASSQGQGISYEQYF; CDR3 DNA: TGTGCCAGCAGTCAGGGACAGGGGATCTCCTACGAGCAGTACTTC
D gene: .; J gene: TRBJ2-4; clone size: medium-sized; V gene: TRBV5-6; CDR3 protein: CASSKSGRINIQYF; CDR3 DNA: TGTGCCAGCAGCAAAAGCGGGCGTATAAACATTCAGTACTTC
D gene: TRBD1; J gene: TRBJ2-7; clone size: .; V gene: TRBV10-3; CDR3 protein: CAISGGTETYEQYF; CDR3 DNA: TGTGCCATCAGTGGAGGGACAGAAACCTACGAGCAGTACTTC
D gene: TRBD1; J gene: TRBJ2-1; clone size: few; V gene: TRBV4-2; CDR3 protein: CATSLGDRDFNEQFF; CDR3 DNA: TGTGCCACCAGCCTGGGGGACAGGGACTTCAATGAGCAGTTCTTC
D gene: .; J gene: TRBJ1-3; clone size: .; V gene: TRBV28; CDR3 protein: CASSFFASKGNTIYF; CDR3 DNA: TGTGCCAGCAGTTTCTTCGCTTCAAAAGGAAACACCATATATTTT
D gene: TRBD2; J gene: TRBJ2-1; clone size: .; V gene: TRBV28; CDR3 protein: CASHSTSGGPGEQFF; CDR3 DNA: TGTGCCAGCCACTCGACTAGCGGGGGGCCGGGTGAGCAGTTCTTC
D gene: TRBD2; J gene: TRBJ2-7; clone size: .; V gene: TRBV18; CDR3 protein: CASSGTSVEQYF; CDR3 DNA: TGTGCCAGCTCAGGTACTAGCGTCGAGCAGTACTTC
D gene: TRBD1; J gene: TRBJ1-1; clone size: .; V gene: TRBV5-1; CDR3 protein: CASSLAGGSGNTEAFF; CDR3 DNA: TGCGCCAGCAGCTTGGCAGGGGGCTCTGGGAACACTGAAGCTTTCTTT
D gene: TRBD1; J gene: TRBJ2-1; clone size: .; V gene: TRBV12-3/TRBV12-4; CDR3 protein: CASRPTGVNEQFF; CDR3 DNA: TGTGCCAGCAGACCGACAGGGGTCAATGAGCAGTTCTTC
D gene: .; J gene: TRBJ1-5; clone size: many; V gene: TRBV2; CDR3 protein: CASRVFRGSNQPQHF; CDR3 DNA: TGTGCCAGCAGAGTCTTCCGGGGGAGCAATCAGCCCCAGCATTTT
D gene: .; J gene: TRBJ1-2; clone size: many; V gene: TRBV29-1; CDR3 protein: CSVRSSFGYTF; CDR3 DNA: TGCAGCGTTCGGTCCAGCTTCGGCTACACCTTC
D gene: .; J gene: TRBJ1-1; clone size: few; V gene: TRBV29-1; CDR3 protein: CSVVKGGRVNTEAFF; CDR3 DNA: TGCAGCGTTGTAAAGGGGGGCAGGGTGAACACTGAAGCTTTCTTT
D gene: .; J gene: TRBJ2-3; clone size: .; V gene: TRBV7-9; CDR3 protein: CASSLGSGSLKDTQYF; CDR3 DNA: TGTGCCAGCAGCTTAGGGTCGGGGAGCCTCAAAGATACGCAGTATTTT
D gene: TRBD1; J gene: TRBJ1-1; clone size: .; V gene: TRBV7-3; CDR3 protein: CASSSRDRGSNTEAFF; CDR3 DNA: TGTGCCAGCAGCTCTAGGGACAGGGGATCTAACACTGAAGCTTTCTTT
D gene: TRBD2; J gene: TRBJ2-6; clone size: .; V gene: TRBV9; CDR3 protein: CASSVVGTSGGGSGANVLTF; CDR3 DNA: TGTGCCAGCAGCGTAGTTGGGACTAGCGGGGGAGGTTCTGGGGCCAACGTCCTGACTTTC
D gene: TRBD1; J gene: TRBJ2-7; clone size: many; V gene: TRBV9; CDR3 protein: CASSPQGAYEQYF; CDR3 DNA: TGTGCCAGCAGCCCCCAGGGGGCCTACGAGCAGTACTTC
D gene: .; J gene: TRBJ2-7; clone size: few; V gene: TRBV6-2/TRBV6-3; CDR3 protein: CASATPPSDEQYF; CDR3 DNA: TGTGCCAGCGCTACCCCCCCGTCAGACGAGCAGTACTTC